Below are 27 T cell receptor beta chains sequenced from a single sample in a study of blood T cell repertoires in COVID-19. Here immunoSEQ multiplex PCR was the method, and the copy in TCRdb shows in-frame clones only, minus some. The sample holds about half a million clones; approximately 85% are singletons and the top ten take roughly 3.1%. The material sequenced was peripheral blood. The source of these receptors is a human donor in a cohort sampled during active COVID-19.

The rearrangement joins TRBV14 to TRBJ2-7, with a weak D call TRBD2 (5 bases). Germline V gives CDR1 SGHDN, CDR2 FVKESK. V lost 1 base, J lost 2 bases, and 9 bases lay in between. This CDR3 has 14 residues. CDR3: CASSQGGITYEQYF. CDR3 coding DNA: TGTGCCAGCAGCCAAGGAGGGATAACCTACGAGCAGTACTTC. The full variable domain, in which reference TRBV14 and TRBJ2-7 provide the parts outside the CDR3, is EAGVTQFPSHSVIEKGQTVTLRCDPISGHDNLYWYRRVMGKEIKFLLHFVKESKQDESGMPNNRFLAERTGGTYSTLKVQPAELEDSGVYFCASSQGGITYEQYFGPGTRLTVT.

The chain carries TRBV28 and TRBJ1-5, with 7 bases lining up with TRBD1. With 3 bases clipped from V and 3 bases from J, the junction kept 2 bases outside the gene matches. CDR3 length equals 14 residues. Germline lookup yields CDR1 MDHEN and CDR2 SYDVKM. The CDR3 DNA reads TGTGCCAGCAGTTTTGACAGGGTCAATCAGCCCCAGCATTTT. It yields the protein CASSFDRVNQPQHF.

This clone was seen only a few times. The chain combines TRBV7-3 with TRBJ2-1, with TRBD2 identical over 10 bases. Per germline, CDR1 SGHTA and CDR2 FQGTGA. This CDR3 is built from 17 residues. Germline trimming cut 5 bases from V and 4 bases from J; bases unmatched to any gene: 11. CDR3 DNA: TGTGCCAGCAGCCCCCACATAATGACTAGCGGGTACAATGAGCAGTTCTTC. Its protein is CASSPHIMTSGYNEQFF.

This sequence joins TRBV19 and TRBJ1-1, with 9 bases lining up with TRBD1. This CDR3 has 13 amino acids. Unmatched junction bases numbered 4, after V lost 7 bases and J lost 4 bases. Germline V gene sequence: CDR1 LNHDA, CDR2 SQIVND (reference sequence). The CDR3 sequence is CASMTGGPTEAFF. The DNA of the CDR3 is TGTGCCAGTATGACAGGGGGTCCCACTGAAGCTTTCTTT.

The gene calls are TRBV5-1 and TRBJ1-3; D uncertain. V was trimmed by 1 base and J by 3 bases, leaving 11 bases between them. The CDR3 loop spans 15 amino acids. Germline V lookup: CDR1 SGHRS, CDR2 YFSETQ. For the CDR3, the DNA is TGCGCCAGCAGCTTGAACAGTCTAAATGGAAACACCATATATTTT. It specifies CASSLNSLNGNTIYF.

This clone was counted once. The CDR3: CAWIGQGKGNTIYF. The DNA for the CDR3 is TGTGCCTGGATAGGACAGGGAAAAGGCAACACCATATATTTT. This chain connects TRBV30 to TRBJ1-3, with 8 bases identical to TRBD1. CDR1 GTSNPN and CDR2 SVGIG come from the germline V gene (reference sequence). The CDR3 length is 14 residues. Unmatched junction bases numbered 9, after V lost 4 bases and J lost 7 bases. Using reference TRBV30 and TRBJ1-3 for the parts outside the CDR3, the full variable domain is SQTIHQWPATLVQPVGSPLSLECTVEGTSNPNLYWYRQAAGRGLQLLFYSVGIGQISSEVPQNLSASRPQDRQFILSSKKLLLSDSGFYLCAWIGQGKGNTIYFGEGSWLTVV.

The V gene is TRBV18, the J gene TRBJ1-4; D possibly corresponds to TRBD1 (5 bases). The CDR3 runs to 15 residues. Germline assignment: CDR1 KGHSH and CDR2 LQKENI. Trimming removed 6 bases from V and 2 bases from J, with 13 bases in between. The CDR3 DNA follows: TGTGCCAGCTCTTCCCAGGGCCCCACTAATGAAAAACTGTTTTTT. Protein sequence: CASSSQGPTNEKLFF.

The chain has TRBV9 and TRBJ2-5; possibly TRBD2 for D (5 bases). The CDR3 is 16 amino acids. Germline CDR1 reads SGDLS; CDR2 reads YYNGEE. V was clipped by 3 bases and J by 7 bases, with 22 bases between them. The CDR3 DNA sequence: TGTGCCAGCAGCGCGGGCGAGGGTCGGGGTCGAGGGACCCAGTACTTC. Its translation is CASSAGEGRGRGTQYF. The complete variable domain, with remaining parts taken from reference TRBV9 and TRBJ2-5, reads DSGVTQTPKHLITATGQRVTLRCSPRSGDLSVYWYQQSLDQGLQFLIQYYNGEERAKGNILERFSAQQFPDLHSELNLSSLELGDSALYFCASSAGEGRGRGTQYFGPGTRLLVL.

This clone occurred a few times. Other DNA sequences in the same sample also yield this CDR3. This chain connects TRBV10-3 to TRBJ1-1; D not certain. Trimming took 4 bases from V and 4 from J, leaving 4 bases between them. Germline CDR1 reads ENHRY; CDR2 reads SYGVKD. This CDR3 contains 11 residues. CDR3 in DNA: TGTGCCATCAGTGGAGGCACTGAAGCTTTCTTT. Encoded protein: CAISGGTEAFF.

The rearrangement uses TRBV7-9 and TRBJ1-4, with D possibly matching TRBD1 (5 bases). This CDR3 is built from 16 residues. Trimming removed 2 bases from V and 3 bases from J, with 13 bases in between. Germline assignment: CDR1 SEHNR and CDR2 FQNEAQ (reference sequence). CDR3 sequence (DNA): TGTGCCAGCAGCTTATTCCAGGCGGGGGCTAATGAAAAACTGTTTTTT. This sequence encodes CASSLFQAGANEKLFF.

This chain joins TRBV14 and TRBJ2-5; 9 positions agree with TRBD2. The CDR3 runs 16 residues. The germline CDR1 and CDR2 sequences are SGHDN and FVKESK. Germline trimming cut 0 bases from V and 2 bases from J; bases unmatched to any gene: 4. CDR3 sequence reads: CASSQERLAGQETQYF. The CDR3, as DNA: TGTGCCAGCAGCCAAGAGCGTCTAGCGGGACAAGAGACCCAGTACTTC.

In nucleotides, the CDR3 is TGTGCCAGTAAAAGAAATCAGACATCTGTTAATCTCCACTATGGCTACACCTTC. It encodes CASKRNQTSVNLHYGYTF. The rearrangement joins TRBV19 to TRBJ1-2; D is unclear. Trimming took 7 bases from V and 3 from J, leaving 27 bases between them. The CDR3 covers 18 residues. CDR1 and CDR2 from the germline V gene are LNHDA and SQIVND (reference sequence).

V is TRBV4-2 and J is TRBJ2-1; weak D call: TRBD2 (5 bases). Germline CDR1 and CDR2: LGHNA and YNFKEQ. The CDR3 extends over 17 amino acids. With 0 bases removed from V and 6 bases from J, the gap between germline ends came to 18 bases. This CDR3 reads CASSQDPQSSSFNEQFF. The CDR3 region has the DNA TGTGCCAGCAGCCAAGATCCTCAGTCTAGCAGTTTCAATGAGCAGTTCTTC.

The chain is built from TRBV19 and TRBJ2-1, with D perhaps matching TRBD2 (6 bases). The CDR3 totals 15 residues. In germline, CDR1 is LNHDA, CDR2 SQIVND (reference sequence). V was pared by 5 bases and J by 6 bases, with 17 bases between. CDR3 residues: CASSGGGTVLNEQFF. In nucleotides, the CDR3 is TGTGCCAGTAGTGGAGGAGGGACCGTACTCAATGAGCAGTTCTTC.

This chain connects TRBV12-3 or TRBV12-4 to TRBJ2-7, with a tentative D call TRBD1 (7 bases). This CDR3 is 12 amino acids long. Trimming cost V 7 bases and J 4 bases, with 11 bases left between them. CDR3 sequence reads: CASTRGEYEQYF. Here the CDR3 DNA reads TGTGCCAGCACCAGGGGGGAGTACGAGCAGTACTTC.

This chain connects TRBV19 to TRBJ2-1; D is perhaps TRBD1 (6 bases). CDR1 and CDR2 (germline): LNHDA, SQIVND (reference sequence). Trimming cost V 6 bases and J 0 bases, with 12 bases left between them. The CDR3 runs 15 residues. CDR3 protein: CASSIGGHSYNEQFF. The CDR3 DNA follows: TGTGCCAGTAGCATTGGGGGCCACTCCTACAATGAGCAGTTCTTC. The whole variable domain, remainder taken from reference TRBV19 and TRBJ2-1, is DGGITQSPKYLFRKEGQNVTLSCEQNLNHDAMYWYRQDPGQGLRLIYYSQIVNDFQKGDIAEGYSVSREKKESFPLTVTSAQKNPTAFYLCASSIGGHSYNEQFFGPGTRLTVL.

The V gene is TRBV18, the J gene TRBJ1-2; TRBD1 might be the D (5 bases). Germline V gene lookup returns CDR1 KGHSH and CDR2 LQKENI. V lost 2 bases and J 2 bases, leaving 12 bases between the germline ends. CDR3 length equals 15 residues. CDR3 sequence (DNA): TGTGCCAGCTCACCAGGGGCAGGGCCGAACTATGGCTACACCTTC. Translated, it gives CASSPGAGPNYGYTF.

This chain joins TRBV28 and TRBJ2-7; 9 bases match TRBD2. CDR1 is MDHEN and CDR2 is SYDVKM in the germline V gene. V shed 3 bases and J 0 bases; nucleotides not matched to a gene: 9. This CDR3 region has 17 residues. CDR3 protein: CASSFDLAGRLSYEQYF. CDR3 DNA sequence: TGTGCCAGCAGTTTTGATCTAGCGGGGCGACTCTCCTACGAGCAGTACTTC. The complete variable domain, with remaining parts taken from reference TRBV28 and TRBJ2-7, reads DVKVTQSSRYLVKRTGEKVFLECVQDMDHENMFWYRQDPGLGLRLIYFSYDVKMKEKGDIPEGYSVSREKKERFSLILESASTNQTSMYLCASSFDLAGRLSYEQYFGPGTRLTVT.

The chain employs TRBV27 and TRBJ1-4, with D perhaps TRBD1 (6 bases). V was shortened by 4 bases and J by 10 bases, with 10 bases between the two germline ends. This CDR3 contains 12 residues. Germline-derived CDR1 and CDR2 are MNHEY and SMNVEV (reference sequence). CDR3 loop: CASSSNRVKLFF. CDR3 DNA: TGTGCCAGCAGTTCAAACAGGGTAAAACTGTTTTTT.

The chain employs TRBV7-2 and TRBJ1-1, with D possibly TRBD1 on 5 matching bases. This CDR3 region has 17 residues. Germline-derived CDR1 and CDR2 are SGHTA and FQGNSA. V lost 5 bases and J 2 bases, leaving 21 bases between the germline ends. CDR3 region: CASSPHVRAGINTEAFF. Written as DNA, the CDR3 is TGTGCCAGCAGCCCCCACGTCAGGGCCGGAATTAACACTGAAGCTTTCTTT.

This chain joins TRBV6-2 or TRBV6-3 and TRBJ1-2, with 10 bases that match TRBD1. V was clipped by 6 bases and J by 2 bases; unmatched bases: 9. The germline V gene has CDR1 MNHEY and CDR2 SVGEGT. The CDR3 totals 16 residues. As DNA, the CDR3 is TGTGCCAGCAGCGAGACAGGGGGCGTATCCAACTATGGCTACACCTTC. Protein product: CASSETGGVSNYGYTF.

The V and J genes are TRBV28 and TRBJ1-5, with 7 bases aligning to TRBD1. Germline V gene sequence: CDR1 MDHEN, CDR2 SYDVKM. The CDR3 covers 14 residues. V was clipped by 7 bases and J by 6 bases; unmatched bases: 9. The CDR3 region has the DNA TGTGCCAGCATCCGAAGGGGGCTTGGTCAGCCCCAGCATTTT. This codes for CASIRRGLGQPQHF.

V gene TRBV6-6 combines with J gene TRBJ1-1; no reliable D call. V gave up 5 bases and J gave up 1 base, with 8 bases separating them. Germline V lookup: CDR1 MNHNY, CDR2 SVGAGI (reference sequence). This CDR3 region has 13 residues. This CDR3 reads CASSEEGNTEAFF. The CDR3, as DNA: TGTGCCAGCAGTGAGGAGGGGAACACTGAAGCTTTCTTT.

This clone was seen a few times. The chain carries TRBV6-5 and TRBJ1-2; the D is unclear. There are 12 residues in the CDR3. V was pared by 9 bases and J by 1 base, with 9 bases between. Looked up from germline, CDR1 is MNHEY and CDR2 is SVGAGI. CDR3 protein: CASWERNYGYTF. The CDR3 DNA is TGTGCCAGTTGGGAGCGTAACTATGGCTACACCTTC.

V and J are TRBV6-6 and TRBJ2-5, with D perhaps matching TRBD2 (6 bases). The germline gives CDR1 MNHNY, CDR2 SVGAGI (reference sequence). This CDR3 contains 13 residues. Trimming removed 9 bases at V and 2 bases at J, with 13 bases between. The CDR3 sequence: CASSGVGQETQYF. The CDR3 DNA reads TGTGCCAGTTCGGGGGTGGGGCAAGAGACCCAGTACTTC.

The V and J genes are TRBV7-6 and TRBJ2-5; D is undetermined. V was cut by 4 bases and J by 0 bases, with 9 bases left in between. CDR3 length equals 14 residues. In germline, CDR1 is SGHVS, CDR2 FNYEAQ. This CDR3 reads CASSYDGYQETQYF. The CDR3 DNA follows: TGTGCCAGCAGCTATGACGGGTACCAAGAGACCCAGTACTTC.

V usage is TRBV15 and J usage is TRBJ1-2; D is undetermined. The ends were cut back, 4 bases at V and 11 bases at J, with 26 bases in the middle. CDR1 and CDR2 from the germline V gene are LNHNV and YYDKDF (reference sequence). This CDR3 contains 16 residues. CDR3 amino acids: CATSTSNTGGRRFYTF. In DNA form, the CDR3 reads TGTGCCACCAGCACCAGTAACACTGGAGGGCGCAGATTTTACACCTTC.